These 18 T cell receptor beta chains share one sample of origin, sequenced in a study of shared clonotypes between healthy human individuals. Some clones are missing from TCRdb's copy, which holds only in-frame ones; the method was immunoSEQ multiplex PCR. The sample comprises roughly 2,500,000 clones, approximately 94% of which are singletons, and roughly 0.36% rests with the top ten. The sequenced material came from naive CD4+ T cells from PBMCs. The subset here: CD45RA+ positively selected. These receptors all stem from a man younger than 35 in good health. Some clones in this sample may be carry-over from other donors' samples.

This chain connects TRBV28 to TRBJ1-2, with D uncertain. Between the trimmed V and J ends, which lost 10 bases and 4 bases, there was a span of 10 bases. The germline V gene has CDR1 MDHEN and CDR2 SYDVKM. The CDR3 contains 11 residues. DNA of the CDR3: TGTGCCACTTCCCCCAGCTATGGCTACACCTTC. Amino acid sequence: CATSPSYGYTF.

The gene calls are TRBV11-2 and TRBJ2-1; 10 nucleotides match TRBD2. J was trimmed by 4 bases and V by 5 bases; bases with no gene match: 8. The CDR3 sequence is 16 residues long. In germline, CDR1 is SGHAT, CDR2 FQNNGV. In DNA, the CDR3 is TGTGCCAGCAGCGACACACCTAGCGGGAGTTACAATGAGCAGTTCTTC. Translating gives CASSDTPSGSYNEQFF.

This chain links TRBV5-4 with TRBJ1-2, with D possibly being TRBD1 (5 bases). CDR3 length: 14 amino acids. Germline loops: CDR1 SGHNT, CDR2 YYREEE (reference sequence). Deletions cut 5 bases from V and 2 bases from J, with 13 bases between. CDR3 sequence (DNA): TGTGCCAGCAGTTCAGGGCTCACCAACTATGGCTACACCTTC. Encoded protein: CASSSGLTNYGYTF.

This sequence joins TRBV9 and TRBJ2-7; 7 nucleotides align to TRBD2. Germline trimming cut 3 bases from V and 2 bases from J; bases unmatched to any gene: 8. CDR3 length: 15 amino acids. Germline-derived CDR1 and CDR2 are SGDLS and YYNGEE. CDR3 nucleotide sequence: TGTGCCAGCAGCGCCGGGGGGACGGTGGCCTACGAGCAGTACTTC. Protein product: CASSAGGTVAYEQYF.

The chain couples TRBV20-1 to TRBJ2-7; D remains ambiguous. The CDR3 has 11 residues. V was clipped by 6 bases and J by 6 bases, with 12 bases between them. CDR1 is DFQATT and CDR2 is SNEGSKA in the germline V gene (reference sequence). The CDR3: CSAKPLAEQYF. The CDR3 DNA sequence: TGCAGTGCCAAGCCGTTGGCCGAGCAGTACTTC.

The CDR3 DNA reads TGCGCCAGCAGTGCAGGGACTAGCGGCGAGCAGTTCTTC. Amino acids: CASSAGTSGEQFF. The genes are TRBV10-1 and TRBJ2-1, with 11 bases that match TRBD2. The CDR3 is 13 amino acids. Trimming cost V 4 bases and J 10 bases; bases outside gene matches: 3. CDR1 is WNHNN, CDR2 SYGVQD, per germline (reference sequence).

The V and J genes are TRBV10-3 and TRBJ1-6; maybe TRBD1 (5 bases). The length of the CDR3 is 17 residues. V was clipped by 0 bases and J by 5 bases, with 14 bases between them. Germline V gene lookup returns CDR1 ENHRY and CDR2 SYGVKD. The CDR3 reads CAISESRGTLDNSPLHF. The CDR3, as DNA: TGTGCCATCAGTGAGTCCCGAGGGACCCTGGATAATTCACCCCTCCACTTT.

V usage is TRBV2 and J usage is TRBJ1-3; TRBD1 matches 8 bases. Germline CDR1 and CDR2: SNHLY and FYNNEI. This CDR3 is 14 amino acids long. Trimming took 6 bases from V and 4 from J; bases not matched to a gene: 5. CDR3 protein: CASRPGDRGNTIYF. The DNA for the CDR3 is TGTGCCAGCAGACCAGGGGACAGGGGAAACACCATATATTTT. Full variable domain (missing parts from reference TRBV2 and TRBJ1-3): EPEVTQTPSHQVTQMGQEVILRCVPISNHLYFYWYRQILGQKVEFLVSFYNNEISEKSEIFDDQFSVERPDGSNFTLKIRSTKLEDSAMYFCASRPGDRGNTIYFGEGSWLTVV.

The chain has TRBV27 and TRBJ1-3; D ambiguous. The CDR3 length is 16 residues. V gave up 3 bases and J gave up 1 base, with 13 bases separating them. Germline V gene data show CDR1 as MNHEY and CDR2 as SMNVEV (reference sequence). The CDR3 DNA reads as TGTGCCAGCAGTTTGTCGGGTGTCGGTTCTGGAAACACCATATATTTT. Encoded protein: CASSLSGVGSGNTIYF.

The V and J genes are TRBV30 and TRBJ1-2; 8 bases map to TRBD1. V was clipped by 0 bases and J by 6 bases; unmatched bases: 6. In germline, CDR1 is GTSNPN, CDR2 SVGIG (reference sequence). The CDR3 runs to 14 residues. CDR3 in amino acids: CAWSVRGRYHGYTF. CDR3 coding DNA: TGTGCCTGGAGTGTCAGGGGGCGATACCATGGCTACACCTTC. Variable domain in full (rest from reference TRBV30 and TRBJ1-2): SQTIHQWPATLVQPVGSPLSLECTVEGTSNPNLYWYRQAAGRGLQLLFYSVGIGQISSEVPQNLSASRPQDRQFILSSKKLLLSDSGFYLCAWSVRGRYHGYTFGSGTRLTVV.

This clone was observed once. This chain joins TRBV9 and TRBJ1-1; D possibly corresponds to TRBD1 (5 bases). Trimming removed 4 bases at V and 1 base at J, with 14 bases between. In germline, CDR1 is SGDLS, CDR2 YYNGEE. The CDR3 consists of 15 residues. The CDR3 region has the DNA TGTGCCAGCAGCCTGATTGGGACGGAGAACACTGAAGCTTTCTTT. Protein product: CASSLIGTENTEAFF.

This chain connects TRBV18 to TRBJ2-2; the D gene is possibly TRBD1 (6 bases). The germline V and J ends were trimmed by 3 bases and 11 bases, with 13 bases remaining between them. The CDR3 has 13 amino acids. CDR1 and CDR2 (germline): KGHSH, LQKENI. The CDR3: CASSPNQGGELFF. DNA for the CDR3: TGTGCCAGCTCACCTAACCAAGGGGGAGAGCTGTTTTTT.

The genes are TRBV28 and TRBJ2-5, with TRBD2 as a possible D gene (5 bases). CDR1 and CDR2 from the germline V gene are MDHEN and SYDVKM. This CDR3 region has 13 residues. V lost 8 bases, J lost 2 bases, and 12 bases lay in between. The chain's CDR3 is CASQKRFQETQYF. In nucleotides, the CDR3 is TGTGCCAGCCAAAAGCGGTTTCAAGAGACCCAGTACTTC.

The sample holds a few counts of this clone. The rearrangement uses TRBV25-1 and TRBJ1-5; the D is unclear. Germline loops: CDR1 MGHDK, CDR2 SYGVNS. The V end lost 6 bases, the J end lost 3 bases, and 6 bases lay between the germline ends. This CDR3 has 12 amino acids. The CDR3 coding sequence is TGTGCCAGCAGGGGTGCCAATCAGCCCCAGCATTTT. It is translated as CASRGANQPQHF.

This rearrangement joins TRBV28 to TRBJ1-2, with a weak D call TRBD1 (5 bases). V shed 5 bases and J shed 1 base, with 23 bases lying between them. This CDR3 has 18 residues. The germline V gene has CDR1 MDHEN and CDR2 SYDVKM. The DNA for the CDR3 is TGTGCCAGCAGTACAACCGGGACGGCGGAAATCCTTAACTATGGCTACACCTTC. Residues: CASSTTGTAEILNYGYTF.

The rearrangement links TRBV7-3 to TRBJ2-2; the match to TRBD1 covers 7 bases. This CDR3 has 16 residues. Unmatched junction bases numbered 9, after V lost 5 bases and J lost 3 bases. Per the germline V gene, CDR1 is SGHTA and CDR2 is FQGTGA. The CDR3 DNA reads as TGTGCCAGCAGCCTGTACAGGGGAACGGACACCGGGGAGCTGTTTTTT. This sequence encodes CASSLYRGTDTGELFF. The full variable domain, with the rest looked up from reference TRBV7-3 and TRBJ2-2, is GAGVSQTPSNKVTEKGKYVELRCDPISGHTALYWYRQSLGQGPEFLIYFQGTGAADDSGLPNDRFFAVRPEGSVSTLKIQRTERGDSAVYLCASSLYRGTDTGELFFGEGSRLTVL.

The CDR3 DNA follows: TGTGCCACCCGCTTGGGGGGGACAGATCGATACGAGCAGTACTTC. Translating it yields CATRLGGTDRYEQYF. The V call is TRBV5-6, the J call TRBJ2-7; perhaps D is TRBD1 or TRBD2 (7 bases each). The CDR3 is 15 amino acids. Germline V gene data show CDR1 as SGHDT and CDR2 as YYEEEE. V was shortened by 9 bases and J by 4 bases, with 23 bases between the two germline ends.

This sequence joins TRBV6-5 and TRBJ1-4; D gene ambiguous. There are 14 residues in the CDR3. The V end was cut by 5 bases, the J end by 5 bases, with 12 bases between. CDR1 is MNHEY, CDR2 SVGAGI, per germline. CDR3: CASSPWEQNEKLFF. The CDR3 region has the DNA TGTGCCAGCAGTCCCTGGGAGCAGAATGAAAAACTGTTTTTT.